Below, 11 T cell receptor beta chains from the same sample are listed, as sequenced in a study of blood T cell repertoires in COVID-19. Clones were read by immunoSEQ multiplex PCR, and TCRdb kept only the in-frame ones, dropping some. The sample carries 100,000 to 150,000 clones, approximately 91% recorded once. Sample: peripheral blood. Receptor source: a woman aged 80 or over with acute or convalescent COVID-19.

This chain joins TRBV7-7 and TRBJ1-3; tentative D call: TRBD1 (5 bases). Germline V gene sequence: CDR1 SSHAT, CDR2 FNYEAQ (reference sequence). V lost 5 bases and J 4 bases, leaving 18 bases between the germline ends. The CDR3 covers 16 residues. In nucleotides, the CDR3 is TGTGCCAGCAGCCCTCATGTCGGGGGTCCGGGAAACACCATATATTTT. This gives the protein CASSPHVGGPGNTIYF. The full variable domain, completed using reference TRBV7-7 and TRBJ1-3, is GAGVSQSPRYKVTKRGQDVTLRCDPISSHATLYWYQQALGQGPEFLTYFNYEAQPDKSGLPSDRFSAERPEGSISTLTIQRTEQRDSAMYRCASSPHVGGPGNTIYFGEGSWLTVV.

This clone appeared a few times. The CDR3 DNA follows: TGTGCCAGTAGTCCCTCGACAGGGTCCTCCTACGAGCAGTACTTC. As protein: CASSPSTGSSYEQYF. This sequence joins TRBV19 and TRBJ2-7, with TRBD1 matching 7 bases. From germline, CDR1 is LNHDA and CDR2 SQIVND (reference sequence). The CDR3 spans 15 residues. The J segment lost 0 bases and the V segment lost 5 bases, leaving 7 bases of the junction unmatched.

The rearrangement uses TRBV4-1 and TRBJ1-4, with D maybe TRBD1 (6 bases). The CDR3 totals 16 residues. Germline V CDR1 and CDR2: MGHRA, YSYEKL. With 3 bases removed from V and 6 bases from J, the gap between germline ends came to 17 bases. The CDR3 loop reads CASSQGRGRNDEKLFF. The CDR3, as DNA: TGCGCCAGCAGCCAGGGGAGGGGGAGGAATGATGAAAAACTGTTTTTT.

This clone is a singleton in its sample. The chain uses TRBV11-3 and TRBJ2-3; 7 bases match TRBD2. Germline CDR1 is SGHNT and CDR2 is YENEEA. This CDR3 contains 14 residues. Losses at the gene ends were 5 bases for V and 7 bases for J; bases not matched to a gene: 9. The CDR3 nucleotides read TGTGCCAGCAGCGGGAGACTAGCCACCCATACGCAGTATTTT. It encodes CASSGRLATHTQYF.

This chain connects TRBV27 to TRBJ1-2; D is possibly TRBD1 (5 bases). This CDR3 has 14 residues. Trimming took 6 bases from V and 0 from J, leaving 11 bases between them. From germline, CDR1 is MNHEY and CDR2 SMNVEV (reference sequence). CDR3 coding DNA: TGTGCCAGCAGCCCCGACAGAGCTAACTATGGCTACACCTTC. Translation gives CASSPDRANYGYTF.

The gene calls are TRBV1 and TRBJ2-7; no check of the table's D call, TRBD2, against the DNA was made. TRBV1 is a pseudogene locus. The CDR3 runs 12 residues. CDR3 nucleotides: TGCACCGGGCGGGACTACCTGGGGGAGCAGTACTTC. Residues: CTGRDYLGEQYF.

This CDR3 reads CASSSASQYWASGYTF. The CDR3 nucleotides are TGTGCCAGCAGTTCAGCGAGTCAGTATTGGGCTAGCGGCTACACCTTC. The genes are TRBV28 and TRBJ1-2; D unresolved. Deletions cut 4 bases from V and 8 bases from J, with 23 bases between. Germline V lookup: CDR1 MDHEN, CDR2 SYDVKM. The CDR3 consists of 16 residues.

The chain recombines TRBV28 with TRBJ1-2; 9 bases are a match to TRBD1. Germline CDR1 reads MDHEN; CDR2 reads SYDVKM. With V trimmed by 7 bases and J by 4 bases, 7 bases remained unmatched. The length of the CDR3 is 14 residues. The CDR3 bases are TGTGCCAGCAACCCTCGGGGACAGGGCTATGGCTACACCTTC. Translation gives CASNPRGQGYGYTF.

The V gene is TRBV2, the J gene TRBJ1-2, with 9 positions matching TRBD1. CDR1 and CDR2 (germline): SNHLY, FYNNEI. Germline trimming cut 5 bases from V and 3 bases from J; bases unmatched to any gene: 4. The CDR3 spans 14 residues. CDR3 region: CASSPDRGDYGYTF. The CDR3, as DNA: TGTGCCAGCAGTCCCGACAGGGGGGACTATGGCTACACCTTC.

V and J are TRBV7-2 and TRBJ2-1, with D maybe TRBD2 (6 bases). In germline, CDR1 is SGHTA, CDR2 FQGNSA. The CDR3 extends over 15 amino acids. V shed 6 bases and J shed 0 bases, with 12 bases lying between them. Written as DNA, the CDR3 is TGTGCCAGCAGTCACCGGGACTTCTCCTACAATGAGCAGTTCTTC. This translates into CASSHRDFSYNEQFF.

This clone showed up just once. CDR3 sequence (DNA): TGTGCCAGCAGAGGTGGGGGGGCCGGGGAGCTGTTTTTT. Residues: CASRGGGAGELFF. The J gene is TRBJ2-2, the V gene TRBV6-5; the match to TRBD2 covers 7 bases. Germline V gives CDR1 MNHEY, CDR2 SVGAGI. The CDR3 is made up of 13 amino acids. After removal of 6 bases from V and 6 bases from J, the junction contained 4 bases not matched to a gene.